The rows below give T cell receptor beta chains drawn from one sample of a study of T cells in localized non-small cell lung cancer. Using immunoSEQ multiplex PCR, the repertoire was profiled, and TCRdb retains in-frame clones only, with some absent. The sample records 25,000 to 35,000 clones, over 80% being singletons. Sample: peripheral blood mononuclear cells, taken before any cancer treatment. These receptors came from a woman aged 40-75 years with stage III lung adenocarcinoma. Each CDR3 is given with its conserved first and last residue. Fields, in order: CDR3 protein, CDR3 DNA, J gene, D gene, V gene, clone size. D genes are given only for firm matches. Expanded clones are given a class, and other clones once, few, many or no size at all.

cdr3_aa: CASSLNVLEIAKNIQYF
cdr3_nt: TGTGCCAGCAGCCTTAACGTCCTGGAGATAGCCAAAAACATTCAGTACTTC
j_call: TRBJ2-4
d_call: .
v_call: TRBV7-8
clone_size: .

cdr3_aa: CASSLLAGGTYEQYF
cdr3_nt: TGTGCCAGCAGTTTACTAGCGGGAGGGACCTACGAGCAGTACTTC
j_call: TRBJ2-7
d_call: TRBD2
v_call: TRBV28
clone_size: .

cdr3_aa: CAWSDPYNSPLHF
cdr3_nt: TGTGCCTGGAGTGACCCCTATAATTCACCCCTCCACTTT
j_call: TRBJ1-6
d_call: .
v_call: TRBV30
clone_size: .

cdr3_aa: CASSFWPNGEKLFF
cdr3_nt: TGTGCCAGCAGCTTTTGGCCTAACGGGGAAAAACTGTTTTTT
j_call: TRBJ1-4
d_call: .
v_call: TRBV7-9
clone_size: .

cdr3_aa: CASSLGPSEQYF
cdr3_nt: TGTGCCAGCAGCCTTGGGCCCTCGGAGCAGTACTTC
j_call: TRBJ2-7
d_call: .
v_call: TRBV28
clone_size: .

cdr3_aa: CASSIDRGNQPQHF
cdr3_nt: TGTGCCAGTAGTATAGACAGGGGTAATCAGCCCCAGCATTTT
j_call: TRBJ1-5
d_call: .
v_call: TRBV19
clone_size: .

cdr3_aa: CASTPGYNSPLHF
cdr3_nt: TGTGCCAGCACCCCGGGGTATAATTCACCCCTCCACTTT
j_call: TRBJ1-6
d_call: .
v_call: TRBV6-6
clone_size: .

cdr3_aa: CASSVQVPGELFF
cdr3_nt: TGTGCCAGCAGTGTACAGGTCCCCGGGGAGCTGTTTTTT
j_call: TRBJ2-2
d_call: .
v_call: TRBV6-1
clone_size: .

cdr3_aa: CASSQGTQGEGEKLFF
cdr3_nt: TGTGCCAGCAGCCAAGGGACTCAAGGCGAAGGAGAAAAACTGTTTTTT
j_call: TRBJ1-4
d_call: .
v_call: TRBV4-2
clone_size: .

cdr3_aa: CASSQEAGSNTGELFF
cdr3_nt: TGTGCCAGCAGCCAAGAGGCGGGCTCGAACACCGGGGAGCTGTTTTTT
j_call: TRBJ2-2
d_call: .
v_call: TRBV4-2
clone_size: .

cdr3_aa: CAISESGAGEETQYF
cdr3_nt: TGTGCCATCAGTGAGTCGGGGGCAGGGGAAGAGACCCAGTACTTC
j_call: TRBJ2-5
d_call: .
v_call: TRBV10-3
clone_size: .

cdr3_aa: CASTERLAGADTQYF
cdr3_nt: TGTGCCAGCACCGAAAGGCTAGCGGGCGCAGATACGCAGTATTTT
j_call: TRBJ2-3
d_call: TRBD2
v_call: TRBV2
clone_size: few

cdr3_aa: CASSLGRSNYGYTF
cdr3_nt: TGTGCCAGCAGCTTAGGCAGGAGTAACTATGGCTACACCTTC
j_call: TRBJ1-2
d_call: .
v_call: TRBV11-2
clone_size: .

cdr3_aa: CSAPSNGELFF
cdr3_nt: TGCAGTGCTCCCTCGAACGGGGAGCTGTTTTTT
j_call: TRBJ2-2
d_call: .
v_call: TRBV20-1
clone_size: .

cdr3_aa: CASSQDEARYEQYF
cdr3_nt: TGTGCCAGCAGCCAAGATGAGGCGCGGTACGAGCAGTACTTC
j_call: TRBJ2-7
d_call: .
v_call: TRBV16
clone_size: once

cdr3_aa: CASSLEGWGGKETQYF
cdr3_nt: TGTGCCAGCAGCTTAGAGGGCTGGGGCGGGAAAGAGACCCAGTACTTC
j_call: TRBJ2-5
d_call: .
v_call: TRBV7-2
clone_size: .

cdr3_aa: CSVDGGPTHTSGELFF
cdr3_nt: TGCAGCGTTGATGGGGGCCCCACCCACACGAGCGGGGAGCTGTTTTTT
j_call: TRBJ2-2
d_call: .
v_call: TRBV29-1
clone_size: .

cdr3_aa: CASSPMVRGDEQFF
cdr3_nt: TGTGCCAGCTCGCCTATGGTTCGGGGCGATGAGCAGTTCTTC
j_call: TRBJ2-1
d_call: .
v_call: TRBV18
clone_size: .

cdr3_aa: CASSVESNQPQHF
cdr3_nt: TGTGCCAGCAGTGTTGAGAGCAATCAGCCCCAGCATTTT
j_call: TRBJ1-5
d_call: .
v_call: TRBV2
clone_size: .

cdr3_aa: CASSQEYRHGYTF
cdr3_nt: TGCGCCAGCAGCCAAGAATACAGGCATGGCTACACCTTC
j_call: TRBJ1-2
d_call: .
v_call: TRBV4-3
clone_size: .

cdr3_aa: CSAAQDTQYF
cdr3_nt: TGCAGCGCCGCCCAGGATACGCAGTATTTT
j_call: TRBJ2-3
d_call: .
v_call: TRBV29-1
clone_size: .

cdr3_aa: CASSETYEQYF
cdr3_nt: TGTGCCAGCAGTGAAACCTACGAGCAGTACTTC
j_call: TRBJ2-7
d_call: .
v_call: TRBV2
clone_size: .

cdr3_aa: CASSESQGVETEAFF
cdr3_nt: TGTGCCAGCAGTGAGTCTCAGGGAGTAGAGACTGAAGCTTTCTTT
j_call: TRBJ1-1
d_call: .
v_call: TRBV2
clone_size: .

cdr3_aa: CASSLGSGTYNEQFF
cdr3_nt: TGTGCCAGCAGCTTAGGTTCTGGAACCTACAATGAGCAGTTCTTC
j_call: TRBJ2-1
d_call: .
v_call: TRBV5-5
clone_size: .

cdr3_aa: CASTQGGGPYEQYF
cdr3_nt: TGTGCCAGCACCCAAGGAGGGGGCCCCTACGAGCAGTACTTC
j_call: TRBJ2-7
d_call: .
v_call: TRBV11-2
clone_size: .

cdr3_aa: CASSGIRSGTQYF
cdr3_nt: TGTGCCAGCAGCGGTATTAGATCAGGGACCCAGTACTTC
j_call: TRBJ2-5
d_call: .
v_call: TRBV7-2
clone_size: .

cdr3_aa: CSWSVLTGWTEAFF
cdr3_nt: TGTTCCTGGAGTGTACTAACGGGATGGACTGAAGCTTTCTTT
j_call: TRBJ1-1
d_call: .
v_call: TRBV30
clone_size: .

cdr3_aa: CASSLVSEANVLTF
cdr3_nt: TGTGCCAGCAGCTTGGTGAGTGAGGCCAACGTCCTGACTTTC
j_call: TRBJ2-6
d_call: .
v_call: TRBV5-6
clone_size: few

cdr3_aa: CASSLDYRGDSYNEQFF
cdr3_nt: TGTGCCAGCAGCTTGGATTACAGGGGAGATTCCTACAATGAGCAGTTCTTC
j_call: TRBJ2-1
d_call: .
v_call: TRBV12-1
clone_size: .

cdr3_aa: CSVETYNEQFF
cdr3_nt: TGCAGCGTTGAAACGTACAATGAGCAGTTCTTC
j_call: TRBJ2-1
d_call: .
v_call: TRBV29-1
clone_size: once

cdr3_aa: CASSLVAGNNSPLHF
cdr3_nt: TGCGCCAGCAGCTTGGTGGCAGGGAATAATTCACCCCTCCACTTT
j_call: TRBJ1-6
d_call: .
v_call: TRBV5-1
clone_size: .

cdr3_aa: CASSPFGGAANEQFF
cdr3_nt: TGCGCCAGCAGCCCCTTCGGGGGGGCGGCGAATGAGCAGTTCTTC
j_call: TRBJ2-1
d_call: TRBD2
v_call: TRBV5-1
clone_size: .

cdr3_aa: CASSRVQPGQYGYTF
cdr3_nt: TGTGCCAGCAGCCGGGTGCAACCGGGACAGTATGGCTACACCTTC
j_call: TRBJ1-2
d_call: TRBD1
v_call: TRBV5-4
clone_size: .

cdr3_aa: CASSVTGGNTEAFF
cdr3_nt: TGTGCCAGCAGCGTGACAGGGGGGAACACTGAAGCTTTCTTT
j_call: TRBJ1-1
d_call: TRBD1
v_call: TRBV9
clone_size: .

cdr3_aa: CASSIRPAEYEQFF
cdr3_nt: TGTGCCAGCTCAATCCGGCCTGCGGAGTATGAGCAGTTCTTC
j_call: TRBJ2-1
d_call: .
v_call: TRBV18
clone_size: .

cdr3_aa: CATSRNYRGPHEQFF
cdr3_nt: TGTGCCACCAGCAGAAATTACAGGGGGCCCCATGAGCAGTTCTTC
j_call: TRBJ2-1
d_call: TRBD1
v_call: TRBV15
clone_size: .

cdr3_aa: CASSQSSSDTQYF
cdr3_nt: TGTGCCAGCTCACAGAGTAGCTCAGATACGCAGTATTTT
j_call: TRBJ2-3
d_call: .
v_call: TRBV18
clone_size: .

cdr3_aa: CASSRAGNGADTQYF
cdr3_nt: TGTGCCAGCAGTCGGGCGGGAAATGGAGCAGATACGCAGTATTTT
j_call: TRBJ2-3
d_call: .
v_call: TRBV6-1
clone_size: .

cdr3_aa: CASSHSGTQETQYF
cdr3_nt: TGTGCCAGCAGCCACTCAGGGACACAAGAGACCCAGTACTTC
j_call: TRBJ2-5
d_call: .
v_call: TRBV6-5
clone_size: .

cdr3_aa: CASKKGTGDQPQHF
cdr3_nt: TGCGCCAGCAAGAAGGGGACGGGCGATCAGCCCCAGCATTTT
j_call: TRBJ1-5
d_call: .
v_call: TRBV10-2
clone_size: .

cdr3_aa: CASSALGQGAAGNTIYF
cdr3_nt: TGTGCCAGCTCAGCACTTGGACAGGGAGCGGCTGGAAACACCATATATTTT
j_call: TRBJ1-3
d_call: TRBD1
v_call: TRBV18
clone_size: .

cdr3_aa: CASSVQAGEVVGNEQFF
cdr3_nt: TGTGCCAGCAGCGTACAAGCGGGAGAGGTCGTTGGCAATGAGCAGTTCTTC
j_call: TRBJ2-1
d_call: TRBD2
v_call: TRBV9
clone_size: .

cdr3_aa: CASSLEGGTIYF
cdr3_nt: TGCGCCAGCAGCTTGGAAGGAGGGACCATATATTTT
j_call: TRBJ1-3
d_call: .
v_call: TRBV5-1
clone_size: .

cdr3_aa: CASTGTGIAGELFF
cdr3_nt: TGTGCCAGCACCGGGACAGGTATTGCCGGGGAGCTGTTTTTT
j_call: TRBJ2-2
d_call: TRBD1
v_call: TRBV2
clone_size: few

cdr3_aa: CAWTQGHRATEAFF
cdr3_nt: TGTGCCTGGACCCAGGGTCACAGGGCCACTGAAGCTTTCTTT
j_call: TRBJ1-1
d_call: .
v_call: TRBV30
clone_size: .

cdr3_aa: CASRFTGQGASEQYF
cdr3_nt: TGCGCCAGCAGATTCACGGGACAGGGGGCCTCCGAGCAGTACTTC
j_call: TRBJ2-7
d_call: TRBD1
v_call: TRBV5-1
clone_size: .

cdr3_aa: CASSFSREETQYF
cdr3_nt: TGCGCCAGCAGCTTCAGTAGGGAAGAGACCCAGTACTTC
j_call: TRBJ2-5
d_call: .
v_call: TRBV5-1
clone_size: .

cdr3_aa: CASSHGGGEQPQHF
cdr3_nt: TGTGCCAGCAGTCACGGTGGGGGTGAGCAGCCCCAGCATTTT
j_call: TRBJ1-5
d_call: .
v_call: TRBV6-6
clone_size: .

cdr3_aa: CASSYGGGSYEQYF
cdr3_nt: TGTGCCAGCAGTTACGGGGGCGGCTCCTACGAGCAGTACTTC
j_call: TRBJ2-7
d_call: .
v_call: TRBV6-5
clone_size: once

cdr3_aa: CASKKSNQPQHF
cdr3_nt: TGTGCCAGCAAGAAAAGCAATCAGCCCCAGCATTTT
j_call: TRBJ1-5
d_call: .
v_call: TRBV6-1
clone_size: .

cdr3_aa: CASSLTQGLGETQYF
cdr3_nt: TGTGCCAGCAGCTTAACACAGGGGCTCGGGGAGACCCAGTACTTC
j_call: TRBJ2-5
d_call: TRBD1
v_call: TRBV7-6
clone_size: .

cdr3_aa: CASSLSLGAETQYF
cdr3_nt: TGCGCCAGCAGCTTGAGTCTGGGTGCAGAGACCCAGTACTTC
j_call: TRBJ2-5
d_call: .
v_call: TRBV5-1
clone_size: once

cdr3_aa: CASSLYSGNTEAFF
cdr3_nt: TGTGCCAGCAGCCTATACAGCGGGAACACTGAAGCTTTCTTT
j_call: TRBJ1-1
d_call: .
v_call: TRBV6-1
clone_size: .

cdr3_aa: CASTPGDTGELFF
cdr3_nt: TGCGCCAGCACCCCGGGGGACACCGGGGAGCTGTTTTTT
j_call: TRBJ2-2
d_call: .
v_call: TRBV10-1
clone_size: .